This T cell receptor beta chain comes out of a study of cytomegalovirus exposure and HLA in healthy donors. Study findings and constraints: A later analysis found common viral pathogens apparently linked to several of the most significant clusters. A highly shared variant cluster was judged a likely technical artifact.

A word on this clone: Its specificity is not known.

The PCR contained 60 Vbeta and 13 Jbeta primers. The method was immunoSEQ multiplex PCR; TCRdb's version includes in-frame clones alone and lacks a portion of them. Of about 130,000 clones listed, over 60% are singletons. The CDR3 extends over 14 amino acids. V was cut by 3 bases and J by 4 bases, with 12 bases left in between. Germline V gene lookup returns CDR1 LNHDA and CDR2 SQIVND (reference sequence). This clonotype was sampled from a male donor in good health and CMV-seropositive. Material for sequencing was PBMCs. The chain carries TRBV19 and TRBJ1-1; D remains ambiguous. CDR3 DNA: TGTGCCAGTAGTATTGGGCAGGTGGCCACTGAAGCTTTCTTT. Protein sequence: CASSIGQVATEAFF. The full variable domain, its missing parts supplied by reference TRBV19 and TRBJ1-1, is DGGITQSPKYLFRKEGQNVTLSCEQNLNHDAMYWYRQDPGQGLRLIYYSQIVNDFQKGDIAEGYSVSREKKESFPLTVTSAQKNPTAFYLCASSIGQVATEAFFGQGTRLTVV.